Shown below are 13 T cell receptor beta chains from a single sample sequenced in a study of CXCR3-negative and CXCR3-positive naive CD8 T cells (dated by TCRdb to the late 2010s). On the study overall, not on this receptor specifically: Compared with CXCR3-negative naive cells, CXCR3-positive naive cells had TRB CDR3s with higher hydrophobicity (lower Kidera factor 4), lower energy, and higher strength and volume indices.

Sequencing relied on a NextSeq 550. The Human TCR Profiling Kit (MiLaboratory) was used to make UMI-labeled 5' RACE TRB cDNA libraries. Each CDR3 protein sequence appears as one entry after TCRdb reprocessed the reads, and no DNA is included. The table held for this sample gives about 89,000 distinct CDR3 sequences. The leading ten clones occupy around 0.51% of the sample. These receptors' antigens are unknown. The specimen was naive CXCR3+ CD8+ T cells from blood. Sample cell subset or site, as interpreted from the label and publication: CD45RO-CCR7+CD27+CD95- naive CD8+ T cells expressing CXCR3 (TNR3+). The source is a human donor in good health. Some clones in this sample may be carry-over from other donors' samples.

The CDR3 is CSVRTVSSYEQYF. The chain recombines TRBV29-1 with TRBJ2-7. CDR1 is SQVTM and CDR2 is ANQGSEA in the germline V gene. The CDR3 covers 13 residues.

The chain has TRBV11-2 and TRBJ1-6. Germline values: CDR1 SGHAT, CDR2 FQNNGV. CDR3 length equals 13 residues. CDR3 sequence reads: CASSEGWGTPLHF.

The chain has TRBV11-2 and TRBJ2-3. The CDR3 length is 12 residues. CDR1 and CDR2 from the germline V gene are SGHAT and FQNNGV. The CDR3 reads CASTDRTDTQYF. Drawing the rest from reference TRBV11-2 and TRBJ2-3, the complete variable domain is EAGVAQSPRYKIIEKRQSVAFWCNPISGHATLYWYQQILGQGPKLLIQFQNNGVVDDSQLPKDRFSAERLKGVDSTLKIQPAKLEDSAVYLCASTDRTDTQYFGPGTRLTVL.

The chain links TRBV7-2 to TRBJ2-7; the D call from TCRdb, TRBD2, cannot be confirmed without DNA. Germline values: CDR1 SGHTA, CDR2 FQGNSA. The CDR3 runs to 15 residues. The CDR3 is CASSFLAGERPEQYF.

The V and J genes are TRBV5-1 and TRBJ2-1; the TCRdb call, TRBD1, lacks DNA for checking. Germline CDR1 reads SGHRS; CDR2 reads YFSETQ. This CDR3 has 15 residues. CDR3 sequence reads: CASSPGTGVLNEQFF.

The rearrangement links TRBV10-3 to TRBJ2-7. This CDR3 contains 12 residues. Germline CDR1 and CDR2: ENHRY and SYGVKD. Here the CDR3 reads CAISGETYEQYF.

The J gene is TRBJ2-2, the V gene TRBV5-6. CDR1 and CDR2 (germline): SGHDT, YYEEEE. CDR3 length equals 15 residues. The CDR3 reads CASSISTSETGELFF.

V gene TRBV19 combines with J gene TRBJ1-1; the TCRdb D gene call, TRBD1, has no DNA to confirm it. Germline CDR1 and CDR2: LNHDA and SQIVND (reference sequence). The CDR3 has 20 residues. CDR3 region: CASTKFDYGTGGAGDTEAFF.

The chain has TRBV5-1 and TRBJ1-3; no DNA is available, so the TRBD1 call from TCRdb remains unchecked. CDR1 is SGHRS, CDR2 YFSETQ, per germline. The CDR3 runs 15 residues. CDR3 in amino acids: CASSPGTGSGNTIYF.

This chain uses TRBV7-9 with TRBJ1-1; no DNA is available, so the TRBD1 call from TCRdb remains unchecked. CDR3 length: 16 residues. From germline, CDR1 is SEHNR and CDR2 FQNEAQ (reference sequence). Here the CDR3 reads CASSTKPTDMNTEAFF.

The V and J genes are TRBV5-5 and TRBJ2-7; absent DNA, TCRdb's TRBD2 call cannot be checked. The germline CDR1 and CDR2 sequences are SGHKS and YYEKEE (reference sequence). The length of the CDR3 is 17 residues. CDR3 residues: CASSLVVEGVGSYEQYF.

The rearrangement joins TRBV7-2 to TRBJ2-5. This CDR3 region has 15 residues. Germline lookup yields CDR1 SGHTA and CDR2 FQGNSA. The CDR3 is CASSLDSSRTETQYF.

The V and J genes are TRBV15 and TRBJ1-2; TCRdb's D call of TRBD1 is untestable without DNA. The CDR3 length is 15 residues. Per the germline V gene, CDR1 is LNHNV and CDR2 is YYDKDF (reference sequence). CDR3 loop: CATSSTIWGNYGYTF.